A selection of T cell receptor beta chains follows, all from one sample in a study of cytomegalovirus exposure and HLA in healthy donors. Assay: immunoSEQ multiplex PCR; the TCRdb copy retains only in-frame clones and omits some. In the table there are some 110,000 clones, approximately 88% of which are singletons. The sample taken for sequencing was PBMCs. These receptors were taken from a man between 18 and 29 years old in good health and CMV-seronegative. Both conserved end residues are trimmed from each CDR3. D genes are given only for firm matches.

CDR3 protein | D gene | J gene | V gene
ASRKPVTASSYNSPLH | NA | TRBJ1-6 | TRBV19
ASSATLATYEQY | TRBD2 | TRBJ2-7 | TRBV6-5
ASSRSINSYEQY | NA | TRBJ2-7 | TRBV7-2
ASSLWQASNQPQH | NA | TRBJ1-5 | TRBV5-6
ASTDRGGTDTQY | NA | TRBJ2-3 | TRBV19
ASSILGGSPSSTDTQY | NA | TRBJ2-3 | TRBV19
ASSSSQVSGNTIY | NA | TRBJ1-3 | TRBV11-2
ASSFSNLASRGTDTQY | NA | TRBJ2-3 | TRBV13
ASSVQGINQPQH | TRBD1 | TRBJ1-5 | TRBV28
ASSRTQRQTGGMVGNQPQH | TRBD1 | TRBJ1-5 | TRBV27
ASSLAGTDWNGYT | TRBD1 | TRBJ1-2 | TRBV7-9
ATSRDQGADIQY | TRBD1 | TRBJ2-4 | TRBV15
ASSLAGQGPYEQY | TRBD1 | TRBJ2-7 | TRBV5-4
ASSTGVFEAF | TRBD1 | TRBJ1-1 | TRBV11-2
ASSLEVRGTGDTQY | TRBD2 | TRBJ2-3 | TRBV5-1
ASSLAFVGRSTDTQY | NA | TRBJ2-3 | TRBV7-2
ASSQGPSDTGELF | NA | TRBJ2-2 | TRBV4-3
ASRPTWGTGVRGPQH | TRBD1 | TRBJ1-5 | TRBV28
ASSPQGAGGRETQY | TRBD2 | TRBJ2-5 | TRBV19
ASSQGPTSGASNEQF | TRBD2 | TRBJ2-1 | TRBV4-1
ASSESLAVYNEQF | NA | TRBJ2-1 | TRBV25-1
ASSPGTGGATYNEQF | TRBD1 | TRBJ2-1 | TRBV4-3
AHSRDYSFNEQF | TRBD2 | TRBJ2-1 | TRBV6-1
ASSYSRGNEQY | NA | TRBJ2-7 | TRBV6-5
ASRIGGAGLEQY | NA | TRBJ2-7 | TRBV28
ASNPRMVAGGSETQY | TRBD2 | TRBJ2-5 | TRBV5-1
ASSLWDTGVEQY | NA | TRBJ2-7 | TRBV28
ASSKEGLAGDSYNEQF | TRBD2 | TRBJ2-1 | TRBV11-2
ASSEAGGSTDTQY | NA | TRBJ2-3 | TRBV6-4
ASSTFRDSLRTEAF | NA | TRBJ1-1 | TRBV7-2
ASSLTRQNTGELF | NA | TRBJ2-2 | TRBV7-9
ASSWLPQGQPNTGELF | NA | TRBJ2-2 | TRBV5-5
ASSPGGWEKRGVDTQY | NA | TRBJ2-3 | TRBV5-1
ASEDRAGEQY | TRBD1 | TRBJ2-7 | TRBV6-5
ASSFQGNYGYT | NA | TRBJ1-2 | TRBV7-2
ASSLQAGPAYEQY | NA | TRBJ2-7 | TRBV11-2
ASSSGTGNSPLH | TRBD1 | TRBJ1-6 | TRBV6-6
ASRKTTSNEGY | NA | TRBJ2-5 | TRBV6-6
ASSPDRAGDEQY | NA | TRBJ2-7 | TRBV7-2
ASSPGGAGANVLT | TRBD2 | TRBJ2-6 | TRBV7-8
ASSEDRGLVGYT | TRBD1 | TRBJ1-2 | TRBV2
ASSSLAGTSYEQY | TRBD2 | TRBJ2-7 | TRBV27
ASRGRTGRNSPLH | TRBD1 | TRBJ1-6 | TRBV2
ASIDILAGDTDTQY | TRBD2 | TRBJ2-3 | TRBV6-1
ASSYGTGADSPLH | TRBD1 | TRBJ1-6 | TRBV9
SAQPGQGNIEQY | TRBD1 | TRBJ2-7 | TRBV29-1
ASSLSGSADTQY | TRBD2 | TRBJ2-3 | TRBV5-4
ASRSTGTGGARYGYT | TRBD1 | TRBJ1-2 | TRBV28
ASSDRGQGYEQY | TRBD1 | TRBJ2-7 | TRBV2
ASSLSSYEQY | NA | TRBJ2-7 | TRBV5-1
ASSPRSPGLGQGGYEQY | NA | TRBJ2-7 | TRBV19
ASSPRPGEQY | NA | TRBJ2-7 | TRBV27